Listed here is a single TCR beta chain. There are 14 residues in the CDR3. Looked up from germline, CDR1 is SGDLS and CDR2 is YYNGEE. V was clipped by 4 bases and J by 3 bases; unmatched bases: 4. The entry originates in a study of technical replicates of blood from several donors. Using immunoSEQ multiplex PCR, the repertoire was profiled, and TCRdb retains in-frame clones only, with some absent. The table includes about 82,000 clones, 96% detected once. Sequencing was performed on T cells isolated from PBMCs. This clonotype originated in a human donor in good health. This sequence joins TRBV9 and TRBJ1-5; TRBD1 matches 7 bases. CDR3 residues: CASSLGTDNQPQHF. CDR3 in DNA: TGTGCCAGCAGCCTCGGGACAGACAATCAGCCCCAGCATTTT.